Presented here are 7 T cell receptor beta chains from one specimen sequenced in a study of cytomegalovirus exposure and HLA in healthy donors. Primers for the PCR totalled 60 Vbeta and 13 Jbeta. Profiled with immunoSEQ multiplex PCR; TCRdb holds only in-frame clones, not every one. The sample lists about 160,000 clones, roughly four fifths occurring once. Sequenced sample: PBMCs. All receptors come from a woman aged 18-29 years in good health and CMV-seronegative.

The genes are TRBV9 and TRBJ2-2; 7 bases agree with TRBD1. Germline CDR1 SGDLS, CDR2 YYNGEE. V was clipped by 1 base and J by 1 base; unmatched bases: 10. The CDR3 is made up of 18 amino acids. CDR3 amino acids: CASSVLPDRVGNTGELFF. CDR3 DNA: TGTGCCAGCAGCGTACTCCCCGACAGGGTGGGGAACACCGGGGAGCTGTTTTTT.

This clone was seen many times. V usage is TRBV6-5 and J usage is TRBJ2-7; 13 positions match TRBD2. The CDR3 is 16 amino acids. Trimming at V came to 2 bases and at J to 2 bases, leaving 3 bases not matched to a gene. Germline values: CDR1 MNHEY, CDR2 SVGAGI. CDR3 bases: TGTGCCAGCAGTTACAGACTAGCGGGAGGCACCTACGAGCAGTACTTC. Translating it yields CASSYRLAGGTYEQYF.

The chain employs TRBV27 and TRBJ2-5; D is possibly TRBD1 (7 bases). The better agreement between TRBJ2-7 and the DNA end casts doubt on the J call. The CDR3 consists of 14 residues. CDR1 is MNHEY and CDR2 is SMNVEV in the germline V gene (reference sequence). The CDR3 nucleotides are TGTGCCAGCAGTCGGACAGGAGGGTCCTACGAGCAGTACTTC. Residues: CASSRTGGSYEQYF.

The J gene is TRBJ2-7, the V gene TRBV30, with D possibly TRBD1 on 5 matching bases. This CDR3 spans 11 amino acids. Germline values: CDR1 GTSNPN, CDR2 SVGIG (reference sequence). V gave up 4 bases and J gave up 6 bases, with 10 bases separating them. The CDR3 DNA reads TGTGCCTGGAACCGTAGGGGCGAGCAGTACTTC. This encodes CAWNRRGEQYF. The complete variable domain, with remaining parts taken from reference TRBV30 and TRBJ2-7, reads SQTIHQWPATLVQPVGSPLSLECTVEGTSNPNLYWYRQAAGRGLQLLFYSVGIGQISSEVPQNLSASRPQDRQFILSSKKLLLSDSGFYLCAWNRRGEQYFGPGTRLTVT.

The rearrangement links TRBV18 to TRBJ2-5; maybe TRBD2 (5 bases). Gene TRBJ2-7 matches the end of the DNA better, so the J call may be wrong. CDR1 is KGHSH, CDR2 LQKENI, per germline. The CDR3 is made up of 15 amino acids. CDR3 bases: TGTGCCAGCTCGGTCAGCGGCAGGTATTCCTACGAGCAGTACTTC. Translation: CASSVSGRYSYEQYF.

A note on this clone: The CDR3 carries no conserved terminal phenylalanine or tryptophan, so it likely arises from a read error. The DNA is omitted, as the CDR3 cannot be located on it reliably, and the CDR3 follows TCRdb's listing. V gene TRBV28 combines with J gene TRBJ2-7; the D call TRBD1 from the table was never checked on the DNA. A total of 12 residues make up the CDR3, ends included. From germline, CDR1 is MDHEN and CDR2 SYDVKM. CDR3 protein: CASRTTRTGLLY.

As regards this clone: A read error may produce the germline difference seen at one junction end. This chain connects TRBV7-9 to TRBJ2-1; 14 bases match TRBD2. Germline CDR1 is SEHNR and CDR2 is FQNEAQ (reference sequence). The CDR3 has 18 amino acids. The CDR3 nucleotides read TGTTCCAGCAGCCCAGGGACTAGCGGGAGAAAGTTTCACAATGAGCAGTTCTTC. It is translated as CSSSPGTSGRKFHNEQFF.